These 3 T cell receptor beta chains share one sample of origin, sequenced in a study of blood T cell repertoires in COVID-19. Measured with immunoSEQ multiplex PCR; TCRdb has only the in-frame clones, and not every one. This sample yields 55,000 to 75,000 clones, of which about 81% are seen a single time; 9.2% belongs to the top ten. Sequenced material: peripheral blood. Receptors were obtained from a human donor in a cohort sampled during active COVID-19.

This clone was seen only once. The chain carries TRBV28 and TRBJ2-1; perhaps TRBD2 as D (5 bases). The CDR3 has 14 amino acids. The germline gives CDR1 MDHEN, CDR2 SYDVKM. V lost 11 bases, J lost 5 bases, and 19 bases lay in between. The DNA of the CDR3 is TGTGCCTCTTGGGCGTGGGAGTCGGACAATGAGCAGTTCTTC. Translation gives CASWAWESDNEQFF. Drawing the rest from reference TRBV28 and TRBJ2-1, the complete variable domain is DVKVTQSSRYLVKRTGEKVFLECVQDMDHENMFWYRQDPGLGLRLIYFSYDVKMKEKGDIPEGYSVSREKKERFSLILESASTNQTSMYLCASWAWESDNEQFFGPGTRLTVL.

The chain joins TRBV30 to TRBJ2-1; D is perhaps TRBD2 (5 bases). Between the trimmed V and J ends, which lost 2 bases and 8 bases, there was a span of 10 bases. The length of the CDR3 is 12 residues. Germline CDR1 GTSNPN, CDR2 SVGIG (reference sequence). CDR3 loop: CAWSSGGDEQFF. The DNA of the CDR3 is TGTGCCTGGAGTTCAGGAGGCGATGAGCAGTTCTTC.

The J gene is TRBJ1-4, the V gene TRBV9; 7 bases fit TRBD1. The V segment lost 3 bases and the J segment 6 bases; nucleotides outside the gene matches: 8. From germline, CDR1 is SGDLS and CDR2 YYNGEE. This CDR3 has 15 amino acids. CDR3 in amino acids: CASSGGQLLDEKLFF. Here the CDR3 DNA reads TGTGCCAGCAGCGGGGGACAGCTTTTGGATGAAAAACTGTTTTTT. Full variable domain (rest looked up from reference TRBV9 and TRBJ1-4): DSGVTQTPKHLITATGQRVTLRCSPRSGDLSVYWYQQSLDQGLQFLIQYYNGEERAKGNILERFSAQQFPDLHSELNLSSLELGDSALYFCASSGGQLLDEKLFFGSGTQLSVL.